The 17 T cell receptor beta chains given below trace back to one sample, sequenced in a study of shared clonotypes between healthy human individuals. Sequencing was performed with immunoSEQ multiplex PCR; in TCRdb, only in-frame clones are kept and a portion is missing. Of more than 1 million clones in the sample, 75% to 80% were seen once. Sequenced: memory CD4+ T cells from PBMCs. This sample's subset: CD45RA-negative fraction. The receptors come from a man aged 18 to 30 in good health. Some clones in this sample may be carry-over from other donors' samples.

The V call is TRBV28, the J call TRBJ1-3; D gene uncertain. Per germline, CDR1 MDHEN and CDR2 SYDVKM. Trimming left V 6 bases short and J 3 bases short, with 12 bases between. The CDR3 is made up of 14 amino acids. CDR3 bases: TGTGCCAGCAGATTAAATTCCGGTGGAAACACCATATATTTT. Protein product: CASRLNSGGNTIYF.

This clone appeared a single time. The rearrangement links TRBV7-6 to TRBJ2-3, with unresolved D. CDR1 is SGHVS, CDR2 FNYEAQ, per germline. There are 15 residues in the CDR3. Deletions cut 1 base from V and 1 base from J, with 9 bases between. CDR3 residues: CASSLGVSGTDTQYF. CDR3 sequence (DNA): TGTGCCAGCAGCTTAGGGGTATCTGGCACAGATACGCAGTATTTT.

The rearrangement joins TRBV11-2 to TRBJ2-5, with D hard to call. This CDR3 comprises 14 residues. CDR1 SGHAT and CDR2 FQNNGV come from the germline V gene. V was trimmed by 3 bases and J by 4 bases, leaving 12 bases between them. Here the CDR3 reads CASSFGAVAETQYF. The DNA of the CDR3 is TGTGCCAGCAGCTTCGGTGCCGTGGCAGAGACCCAGTACTTC.

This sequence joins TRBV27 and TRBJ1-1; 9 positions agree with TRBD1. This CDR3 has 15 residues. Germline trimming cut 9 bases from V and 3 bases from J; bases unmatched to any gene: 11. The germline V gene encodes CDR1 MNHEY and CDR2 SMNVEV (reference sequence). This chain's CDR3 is CARKTGGERDTEAFF. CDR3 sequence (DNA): TGTGCCAGAAAGACAGGGGGTGAGAGGGACACTGAAGCTTTCTTT.

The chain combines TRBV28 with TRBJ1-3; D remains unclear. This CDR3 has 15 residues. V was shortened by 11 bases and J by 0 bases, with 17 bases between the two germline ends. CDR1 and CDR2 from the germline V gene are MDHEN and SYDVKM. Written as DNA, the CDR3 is TGTGCCTCCCAGGATAATGACTTCTCTGGAAACACCATATATTTT. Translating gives CASQDNDFSGNTIYF.

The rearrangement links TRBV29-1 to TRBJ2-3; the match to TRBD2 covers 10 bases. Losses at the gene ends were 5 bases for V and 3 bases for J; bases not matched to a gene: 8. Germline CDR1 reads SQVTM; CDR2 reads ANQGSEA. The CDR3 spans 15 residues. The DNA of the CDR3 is TGCAGCGTTATACAAGCGGGAGGGAGTACAGATACGCAGTATTTT. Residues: CSVIQAGGSTDTQYF.

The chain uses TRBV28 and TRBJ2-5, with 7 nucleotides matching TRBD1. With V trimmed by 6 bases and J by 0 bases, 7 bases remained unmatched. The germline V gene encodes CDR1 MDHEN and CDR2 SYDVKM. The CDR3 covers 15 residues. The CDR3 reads CASRSGTAYQETQYF. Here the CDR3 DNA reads TGTGCCAGCAGGTCGGGGACAGCGTACCAAGAGACCCAGTACTTC.

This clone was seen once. In DNA, the CDR3 is TGCGCCAGCAGCCTCTCCGGACAGGGTGACATTCAGTACTTC. Translation gives CASSLSGQGDIQYF. The chain has TRBV4-1 and TRBJ2-4; 8 bases are a match to TRBD1. The CDR3 is 14 residues long. V lost 4 bases and J lost 8; bases outside the gene matches: 7. Per germline, CDR1 MGHRA and CDR2 YSYEKL.

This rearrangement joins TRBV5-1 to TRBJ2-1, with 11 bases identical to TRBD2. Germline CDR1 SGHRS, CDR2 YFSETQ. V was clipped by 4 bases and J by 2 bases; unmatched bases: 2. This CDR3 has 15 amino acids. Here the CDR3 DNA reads TGCGCCAGCAGCCAGGGACTAGCGGCCTACAATGAGCAGTTCTTC. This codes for CASSQGLAAYNEQFF.

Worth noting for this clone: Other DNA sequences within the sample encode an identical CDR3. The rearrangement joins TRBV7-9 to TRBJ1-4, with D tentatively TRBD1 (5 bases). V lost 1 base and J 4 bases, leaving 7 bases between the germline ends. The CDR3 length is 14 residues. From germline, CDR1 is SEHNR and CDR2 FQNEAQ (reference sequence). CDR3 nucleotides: TGTGCCAGCAGCTTAGGCCAGGGTAATGAAAAACTGTTTTTT. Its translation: CASSLGQGNEKLFF.

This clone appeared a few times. DNA of the CDR3: TGTGCCAGCAGCCAAGACAGGGATGGTGAAGCTTTCTTT. This sequence encodes CASSQDRDGEAFF. The gene calls are TRBV2 and TRBJ1-1; 7 bases map to TRBD1. V lost 6 bases to trimming and J lost 7 bases; unmatched junction nucleotides: 8. Germline CDR1 reads SNHLY; CDR2 reads FYNNEI. This CDR3 contains 13 residues. The complete variable domain, with remaining parts taken from reference TRBV2 and TRBJ1-1, reads EPEVTQTPSHQVTQMGQEVILRCVPISNHLYFYWYRQILGQKVEFLVSFYNNEISEKSEIFDDQFSVERPDGSNFTLKIRSTKLEDSAMYFCASSQDRDGEAFFGQGTRLTVV.

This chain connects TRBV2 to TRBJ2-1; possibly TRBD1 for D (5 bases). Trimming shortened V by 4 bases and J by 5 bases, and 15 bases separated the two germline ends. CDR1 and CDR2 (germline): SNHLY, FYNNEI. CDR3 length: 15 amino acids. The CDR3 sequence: CASSGGGQNNNEQFF. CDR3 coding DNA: TGTGCCAGCAGTGGGGGTGGACAAAACAACAATGAGCAGTTCTTC. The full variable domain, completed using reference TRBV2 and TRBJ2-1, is EPEVTQTPSHQVTQMGQEVILRCVPISNHLYFYWYRQILGQKVEFLVSFYNNEISEKSEIFDDQFSVERPDGSNFTLKIRSTKLEDSAMYFCASSGGGQNNNEQFFGPGTRLTVL.

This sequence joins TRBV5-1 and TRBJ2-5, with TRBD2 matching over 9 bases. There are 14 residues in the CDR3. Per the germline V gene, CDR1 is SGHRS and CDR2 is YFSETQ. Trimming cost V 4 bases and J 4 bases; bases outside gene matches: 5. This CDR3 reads CASSLGTSSETQYF. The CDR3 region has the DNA TGCGCCAGCAGCCTCGGGACTAGCTCAGAGACCCAGTACTTC.

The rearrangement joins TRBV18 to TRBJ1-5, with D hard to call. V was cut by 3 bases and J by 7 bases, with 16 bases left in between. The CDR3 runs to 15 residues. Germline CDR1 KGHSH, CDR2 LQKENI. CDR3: CASSPESQRFQPQHF. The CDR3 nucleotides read TGTGCCAGCTCACCGGAGTCCCAACGTTTCCAGCCCCAGCATTTT.

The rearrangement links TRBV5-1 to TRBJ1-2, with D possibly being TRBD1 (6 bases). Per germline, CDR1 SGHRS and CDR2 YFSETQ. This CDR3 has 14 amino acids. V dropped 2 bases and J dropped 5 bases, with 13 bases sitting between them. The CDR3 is CASSLGQGPYGYTF. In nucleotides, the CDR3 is TGCGCCAGCAGCTTAGGCCAGGGGCCTTATGGCTACACCTTC.

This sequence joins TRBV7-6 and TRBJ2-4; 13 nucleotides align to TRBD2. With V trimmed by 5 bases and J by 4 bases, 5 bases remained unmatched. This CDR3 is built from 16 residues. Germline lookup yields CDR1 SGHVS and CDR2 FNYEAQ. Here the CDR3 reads CASSLLAGGEKNIQYF. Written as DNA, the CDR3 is TGTGCCAGCAGCCTACTAGCGGGAGGGGAGAAAAACATTCAGTACTTC.

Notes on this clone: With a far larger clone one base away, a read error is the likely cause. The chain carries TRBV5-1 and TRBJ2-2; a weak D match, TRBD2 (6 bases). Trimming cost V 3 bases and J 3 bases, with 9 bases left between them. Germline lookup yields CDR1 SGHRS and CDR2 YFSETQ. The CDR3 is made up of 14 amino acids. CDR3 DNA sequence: TGCGCCAGCAGCTGGGCGGGACACACCGGGGAGCTGTTTTTT. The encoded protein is CASSWAGHTGELFF.